This T cell receptor (beta chain) came from a study of blood T cell repertoires in COVID-19. Details on this clone: The same CDR3 also results from other DNA sequences found in this sample.

TCRdb keeps only in-frame clones here, not all; method: immunoSEQ multiplex PCR. The profile covers 140,000 to 150,000 clones, with roughly 81% appearing a single time and about 2.6% taken by the ten largest. Per germline, CDR1 SGHTA and CDR2 FQGTGA. V dropped 0 bases and J dropped 1 base, with 6 bases sitting between them. This CDR3 region has 14 residues. The chain is built from TRBV7-3 and TRBJ1-1; a weak D match, TRBD1 (5 bases). This receptor was obtained from a human donor with acute or convalescent COVID-19. The donor label of this sample is uncertain. The sequencing sample was made of peripheral blood. This CDR3 reads CASSLTGANTEAFF. The DNA for the CDR3 is TGTGCCAGCAGCTTAACAGGGGCGAACACTGAAGCTTTCTTT.